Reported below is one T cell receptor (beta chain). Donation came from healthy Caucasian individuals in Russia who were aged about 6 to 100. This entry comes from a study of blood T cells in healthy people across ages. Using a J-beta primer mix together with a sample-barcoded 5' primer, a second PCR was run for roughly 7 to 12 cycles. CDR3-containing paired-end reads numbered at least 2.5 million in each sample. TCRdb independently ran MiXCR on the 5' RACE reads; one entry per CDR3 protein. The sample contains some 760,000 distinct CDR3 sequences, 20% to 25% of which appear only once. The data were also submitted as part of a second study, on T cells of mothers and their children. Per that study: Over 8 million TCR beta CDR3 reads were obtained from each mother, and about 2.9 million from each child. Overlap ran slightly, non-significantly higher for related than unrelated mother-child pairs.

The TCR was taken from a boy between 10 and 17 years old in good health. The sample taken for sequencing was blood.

The CDR3 reads CASSLFGLSTDTQYF. Written as DNA, the CDR3 is TGTGCCAGCAGCTTATTTGGGCTTAGCACAGATACGCAGTATTTT. This chain connects TRBV7-2 to TRBJ2-3; D uncertain. V was clipped by 2 bases and J by 0 bases, with 9 bases between them. Germline V gene data show CDR1 as SGHTA and CDR2 as FQGNSA. This CDR3 has 15 residues. The full variable domain, with the rest looked up from reference TRBV7-2 and TRBJ2-3, is GAGVSQSPSNKVTEKGKDVELRCDPISGHTALYWYRQSLGQGLEFLIYFQGNSAPDKSGLPSDRFSAERTGGSVSTLTIQRTQQEDSAVYLCASSLFGLSTDTQYFGPGTRLTVL.